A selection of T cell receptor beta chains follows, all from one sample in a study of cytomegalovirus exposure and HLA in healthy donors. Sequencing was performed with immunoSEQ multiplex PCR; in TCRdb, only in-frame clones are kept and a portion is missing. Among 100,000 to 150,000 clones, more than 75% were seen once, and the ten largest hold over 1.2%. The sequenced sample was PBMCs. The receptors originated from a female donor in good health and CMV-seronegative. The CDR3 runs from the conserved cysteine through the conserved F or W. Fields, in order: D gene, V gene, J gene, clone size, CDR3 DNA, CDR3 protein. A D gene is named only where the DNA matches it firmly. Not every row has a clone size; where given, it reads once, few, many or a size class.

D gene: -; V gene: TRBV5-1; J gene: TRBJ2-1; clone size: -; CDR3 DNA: TGCGCCAGCAGCTTAGGTCTTCCCGGAGGAGAGCAGTTCTTC; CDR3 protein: CASSLGLPGGEQFF
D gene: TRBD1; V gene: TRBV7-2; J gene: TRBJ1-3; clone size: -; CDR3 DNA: TGTGCCAGCAGCGCAGGGGGCCAGAACACCATATATTTT; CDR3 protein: CASSAGGQNTIYF
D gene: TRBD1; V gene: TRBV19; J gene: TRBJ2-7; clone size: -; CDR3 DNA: TGTGCCAGTAGTCCTCAACAGGGGAGTAACTACGAGCAGTACTTC; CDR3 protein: CASSPQQGSNYEQYF
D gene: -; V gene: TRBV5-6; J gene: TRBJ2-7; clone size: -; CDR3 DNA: TGTGCCAGCAGCTGGGGCAGGGGAACCTACGAGCAGTACTTC; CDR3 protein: CASSWGRGTYEQYF
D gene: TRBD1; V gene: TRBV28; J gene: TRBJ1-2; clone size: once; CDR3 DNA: TGTGCCAGCAGTTTATTCTCCGGACAGGACTACACCTTC; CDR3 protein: CASSLFSGQDYTF
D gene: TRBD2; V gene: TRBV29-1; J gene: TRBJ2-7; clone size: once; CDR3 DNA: TGCAGCGTTCTAGGACTAGCGGGAAAATACGAGCAGTACTTC; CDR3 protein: CSVLGLAGKYEQYF
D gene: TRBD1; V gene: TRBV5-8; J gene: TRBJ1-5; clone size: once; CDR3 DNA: TGTGCCAGCAGCTCACAGGGGGCTACTCAGCCCCAGCATTTT; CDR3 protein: CASSSQGATQPQHF
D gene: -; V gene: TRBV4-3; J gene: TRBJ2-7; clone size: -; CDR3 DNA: TGCGCCAGCAGCCAGAACCTCGGGAGTTCCTACGAGCAGTACTTC; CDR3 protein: CASSQNLGSSYEQYF
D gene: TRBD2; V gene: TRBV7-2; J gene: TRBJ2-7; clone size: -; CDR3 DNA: TGTGCCAGCAGCTCTCGACTAGCGGGAGGGTCCTACGAGCAGTACTTC; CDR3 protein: CASSSRLAGGSYEQYF
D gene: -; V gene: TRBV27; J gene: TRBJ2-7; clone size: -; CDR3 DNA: TGTGCCAGCAGTCCGGCAGGCATGCCCTCCTACGAGCAGTACTTC; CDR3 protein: CASSPAGMPSYEQYF
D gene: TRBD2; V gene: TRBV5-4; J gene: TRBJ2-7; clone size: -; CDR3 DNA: TGTGCCAGCAGCTCGGGACTAGCGGGAATAGGCGAGCAGTACTTC; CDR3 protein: CASSSGLAGIGEQYF
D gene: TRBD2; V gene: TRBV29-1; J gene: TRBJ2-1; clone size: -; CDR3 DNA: TGCAGCGGGGCGCCCCTAGCGGGGGTTGGAAATGAGCAGTTCTTC; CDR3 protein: CSGAPLAGVGNEQFF
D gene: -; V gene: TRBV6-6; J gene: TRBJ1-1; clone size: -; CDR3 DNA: TGTGCCAGCAGTTACGAAAGAGATATGAACACTGAAGCTTTCTTT; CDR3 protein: CASSYERDMNTEAFF
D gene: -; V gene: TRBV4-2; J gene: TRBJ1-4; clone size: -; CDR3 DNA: TGTGCCAGCAGCCGCTTCCTGGGGGGGATATCAACTAATGAAAAACTGTTTTTT; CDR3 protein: CASSRFLGGISTNEKLFF
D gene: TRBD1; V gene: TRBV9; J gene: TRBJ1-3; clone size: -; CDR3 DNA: TGTGCCAGCAGCGCACAACCGGACAGGGCCTCCCGGGCTGGAAACACCATATATTTT; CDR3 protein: CASSAQPDRASRAGNTIYF
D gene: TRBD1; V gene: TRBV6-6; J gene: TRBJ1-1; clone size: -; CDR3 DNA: TGTGCCAGCAGCCGGGGACAGGGAAAGGGATCTGAAGCTTTCTTT; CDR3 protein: CASSRGQGKGSEAFF
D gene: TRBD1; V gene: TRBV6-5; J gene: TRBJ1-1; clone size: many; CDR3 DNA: TGTGCCAGCAGTTACGTAGACAGGGAAGGAACTGAAGCTTTCTTT; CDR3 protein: CASSYVDREGTEAFF
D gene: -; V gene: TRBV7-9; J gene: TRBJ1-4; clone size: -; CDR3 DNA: TGTGCCAGCAGCCCCCGGTTGGTAAATGAAAAACTGTTTTTT; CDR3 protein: CASSPRLVNEKLFF
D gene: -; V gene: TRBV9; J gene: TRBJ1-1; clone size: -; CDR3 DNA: TGTGCCAGCAGCGTAGCAATGAACACTGAAGCTTTCTTT; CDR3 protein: CASSVAMNTEAFF
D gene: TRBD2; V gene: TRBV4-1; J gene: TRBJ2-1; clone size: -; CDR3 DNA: TGCGCCAGCAGCCCTCGGTGGGTAGCGGGGACCTACAATGAGCAGTTCTTC; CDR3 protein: CASSPRWVAGTYNEQFF
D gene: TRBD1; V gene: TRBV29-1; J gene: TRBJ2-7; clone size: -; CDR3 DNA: TGCAGCGTTAAAGACAGGGCACCGTCCTACGAGCAGTACTTC; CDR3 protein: CSVKDRAPSYEQYF
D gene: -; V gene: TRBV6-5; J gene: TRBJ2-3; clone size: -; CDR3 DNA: TGTGCCAGCAAACTAGAGGATACGCAGTATTTT; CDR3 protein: CASKLEDTQYF